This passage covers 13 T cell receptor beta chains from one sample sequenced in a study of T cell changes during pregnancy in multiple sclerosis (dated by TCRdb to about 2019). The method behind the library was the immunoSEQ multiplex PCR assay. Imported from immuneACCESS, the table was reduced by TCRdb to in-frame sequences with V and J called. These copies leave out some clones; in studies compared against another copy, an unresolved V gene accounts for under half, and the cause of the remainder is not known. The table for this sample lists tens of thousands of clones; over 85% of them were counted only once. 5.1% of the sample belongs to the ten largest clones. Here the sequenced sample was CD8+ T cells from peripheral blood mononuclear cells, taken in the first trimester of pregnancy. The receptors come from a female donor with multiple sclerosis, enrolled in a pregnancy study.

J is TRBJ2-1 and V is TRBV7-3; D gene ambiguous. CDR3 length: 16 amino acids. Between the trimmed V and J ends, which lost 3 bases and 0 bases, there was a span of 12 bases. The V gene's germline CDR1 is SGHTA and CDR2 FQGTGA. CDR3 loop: CASSFGLSSSYNEQFF. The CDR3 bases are TGTGCCAGCAGCTTTGGGCTATCGAGCTCCTACAATGAGCAGTTCTTC.

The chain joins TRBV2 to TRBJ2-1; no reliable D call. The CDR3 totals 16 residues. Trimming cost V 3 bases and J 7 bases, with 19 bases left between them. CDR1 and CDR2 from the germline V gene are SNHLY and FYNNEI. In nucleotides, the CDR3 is TGTGCCAGCAGTGATGATTCAAGTGCCGTACAAAATGAGCAGTTCTTC. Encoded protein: CASSDDSSAVQNEQFF. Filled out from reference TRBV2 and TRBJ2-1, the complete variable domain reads EPEVTQTPSHQVTQMGQEVILRCVPISNHLYFYWYRQILGQKVEFLVSFYNNEISEKSEIFDDQFSVERPDGSNFTLKIRSTKLEDSAMYFCASSDDSSAVQNEQFFGPGTRLTVL.

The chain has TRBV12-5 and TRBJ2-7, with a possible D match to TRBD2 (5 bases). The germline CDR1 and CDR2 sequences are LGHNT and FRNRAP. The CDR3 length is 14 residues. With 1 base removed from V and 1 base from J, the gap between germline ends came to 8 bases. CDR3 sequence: CASGLAGKSYEQYF. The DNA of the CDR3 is TGTGCTAGTGGTTTGGCGGGGAAATCCTACGAGCAGTACTTC.

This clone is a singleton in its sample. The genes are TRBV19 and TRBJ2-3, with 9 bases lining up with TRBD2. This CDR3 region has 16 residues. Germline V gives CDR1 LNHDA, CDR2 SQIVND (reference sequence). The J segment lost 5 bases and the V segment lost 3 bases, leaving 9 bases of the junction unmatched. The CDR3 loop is CASSILAGGEEDTQYF. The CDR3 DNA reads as TGTGCCAGTAGTATTCTCGCGGGAGGGGAGGAAGATACGCAGTATTTT.

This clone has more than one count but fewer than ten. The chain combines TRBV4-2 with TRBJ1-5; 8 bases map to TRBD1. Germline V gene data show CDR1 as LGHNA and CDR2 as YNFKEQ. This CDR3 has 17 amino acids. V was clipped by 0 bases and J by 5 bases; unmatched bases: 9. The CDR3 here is CASSQEVWTGTYQPQHF. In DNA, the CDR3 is TGTGCCAGCAGCCAAGAGGTTTGGACAGGGACGTATCAGCCCCAGCATTTT.

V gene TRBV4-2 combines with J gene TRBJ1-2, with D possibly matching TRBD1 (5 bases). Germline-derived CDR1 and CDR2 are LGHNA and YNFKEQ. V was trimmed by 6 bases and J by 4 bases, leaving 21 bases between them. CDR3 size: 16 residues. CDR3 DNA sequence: TGTGCCAGCAGTCTCGTTCCGGGACTGGATCGCTATGGCTACACCTTC. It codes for CASSLVPGLDRYGYTF.

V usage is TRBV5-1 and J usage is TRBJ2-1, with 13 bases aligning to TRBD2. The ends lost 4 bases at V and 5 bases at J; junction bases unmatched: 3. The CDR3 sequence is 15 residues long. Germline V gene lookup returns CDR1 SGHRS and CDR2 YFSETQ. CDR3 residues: CASSPGLAGNNEQFF. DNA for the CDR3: TGCGCCAGCAGCCCGGGACTAGCGGGAAACAATGAGCAGTTCTTC.

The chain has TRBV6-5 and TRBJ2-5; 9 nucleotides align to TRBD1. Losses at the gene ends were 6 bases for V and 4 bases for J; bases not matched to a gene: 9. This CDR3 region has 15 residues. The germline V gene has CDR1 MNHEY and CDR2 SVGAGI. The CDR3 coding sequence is TGTGCCAGCAGCTCCGGGGACAGGGTGGGAGAGACCCAGTACTTC. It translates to CASSSGDRVGETQYF.

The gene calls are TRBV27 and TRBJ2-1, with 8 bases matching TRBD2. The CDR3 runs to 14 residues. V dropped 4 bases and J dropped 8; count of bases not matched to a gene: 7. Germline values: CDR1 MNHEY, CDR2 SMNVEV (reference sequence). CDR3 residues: CASSSGTRKDEQFF. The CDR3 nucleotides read TGTGCCAGCAGTTCCGGGACTAGGAAGGATGAGCAGTTCTTC.

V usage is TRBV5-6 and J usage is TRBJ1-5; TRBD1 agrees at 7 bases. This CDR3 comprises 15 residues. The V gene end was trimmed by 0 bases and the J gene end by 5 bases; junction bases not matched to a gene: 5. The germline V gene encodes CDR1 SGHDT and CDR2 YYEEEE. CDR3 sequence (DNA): TGTGCCAGCAGCTTGGTAGGCAGGGGGGATCAGCCCCAGCATTTT. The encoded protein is CASSLVGRGDQPQHF.

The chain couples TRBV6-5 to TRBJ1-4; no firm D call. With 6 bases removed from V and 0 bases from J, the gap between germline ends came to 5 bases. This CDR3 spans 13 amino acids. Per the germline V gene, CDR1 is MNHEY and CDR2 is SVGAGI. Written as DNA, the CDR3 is TGTGCCAGCAGCCAGTCAACTAATGAAAAACTGTTTTTT. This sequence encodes CASSQSTNEKLFF.

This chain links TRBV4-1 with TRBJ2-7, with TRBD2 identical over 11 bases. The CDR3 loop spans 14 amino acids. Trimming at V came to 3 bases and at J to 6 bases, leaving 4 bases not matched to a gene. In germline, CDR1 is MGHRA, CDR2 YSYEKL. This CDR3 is CASSQTGTSGEQYF. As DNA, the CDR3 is TGCGCCAGCAGCCAGACCGGGACTAGCGGCGAGCAGTACTTC.

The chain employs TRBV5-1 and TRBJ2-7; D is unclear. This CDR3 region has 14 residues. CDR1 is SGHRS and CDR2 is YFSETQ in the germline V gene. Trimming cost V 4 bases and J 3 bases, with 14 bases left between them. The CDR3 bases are TGCGCCAGCAGCAACGAAACAGAGATCTACGAGCAGTACTTC. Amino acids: CASSNETEIYEQYF.